This T cell receptor (beta chain) came from a study of T cells after yellow fever vaccination. TCRdb reanalysed the 5' RACE reads using MiXCR and keeps one entry per CDR3 protein. The data contain 300,000 or so distinct CDR3 sequences, around 7% of them seen just once; the ten biggest clones take up over 15%. In its sample, this clonotype was seen a few times. Trimming removed 0 bases from V and 0 bases from J, with 11 bases in between. This CDR3 region has 16 residues. CDR1 and CDR2 (germline): MNHEY, SVGAGI. The receptor's source is a man younger than 35 who received the YFV17D yellow fever vaccine. The specimen comprised PBMCs, sampled about 49 days after the first yellow fever vaccination. The chain combines TRBV6-5 with TRBJ1-2; no reliable D call. CDR3 nucleotides: TGTGCCAGCAGTTACTCCCTGAGGCCTGCTAACTATGGCTACACCTTC. Amino acid sequence: CASSYSLRPANYGYTF.